The T cell receptor (beta chain) under discussion was sequenced for a study of cytomegalovirus exposure and HLA in healthy donors. The method was immunoSEQ multiplex PCR; TCRdb's version includes in-frame clones alone and lacks a portion of them. Of roughly 60,000 clones in the sample, roughly 91% were seen once. Trimming cost V 4 bases and J 3 bases; bases outside gene matches: 4. Germline V lookup: CDR1 SGHDT, CDR2 YYEEEE. The CDR3 has 14 amino acids. This sequence joins TRBV5-6 and TRBJ1-2; TRBD1 agrees at 9 bases. The origin of this receptor is a woman in her 30s in good health and CMV-seronegative. Sample: PBMCs. The CDR3 DNA follows: TGTGCCAGCAGCCAACAGGGGGCATACTATGGCTACACCTTC. Protein: CASSQQGAYYGYTF.